This T cell receptor beta chain was documented in a study of regulatory T cells in long-lasting Graves disease. Study-wide results and caveats: New patients shared fewer public clonotypes (about 1,000) than persistent patients did (roughly 2,500).

There are many counts of this clonotype. Its antigen is undetermined. According to the study, TCR beta libraries were built with iRepertoire HTBI primers and CDR3-region Arm-PCR. One entry per CDR3 protein, called by TCRdb with MiXCR from the multiplex PCR reads. The profile shows around 470,000 distinct CDR3 sequences, less than 15% of them singletons. There are 14 residues in the CDR3. J was trimmed by 7 bases and V by 6 bases; bases with no gene match: 8. The germline V gene has CDR1 SNHLY and CDR2 FYNNEI. Time point defined: newly diagnosed GD, antithyroid drugs for less than 3 months. PBMC RNA was the source of the TCR library. The same data also contributed to another study, on T cells in Graves' hyperthyroidism and ophthalmopathy. In that study: First-round RT-PCR with HTBI primers amplified the TCR CDR3 region.

Sample: peripheral blood mononuclear cells (PBMCs), taken at new diagnosis, from a patient treated with antithyroid drugs. The chain couples TRBV2 to TRBJ1-4; TRBD1 matches 7 bases. This sequence originates from a woman between 50 and 59 years old with Graves disease. Here the CDR3 reads CASRLQGLGEKLFF. The CDR3 DNA reads as TGTGCCAGCAGGTTACAGGGGCTGGGTGAAAAACTGTTTTTT.